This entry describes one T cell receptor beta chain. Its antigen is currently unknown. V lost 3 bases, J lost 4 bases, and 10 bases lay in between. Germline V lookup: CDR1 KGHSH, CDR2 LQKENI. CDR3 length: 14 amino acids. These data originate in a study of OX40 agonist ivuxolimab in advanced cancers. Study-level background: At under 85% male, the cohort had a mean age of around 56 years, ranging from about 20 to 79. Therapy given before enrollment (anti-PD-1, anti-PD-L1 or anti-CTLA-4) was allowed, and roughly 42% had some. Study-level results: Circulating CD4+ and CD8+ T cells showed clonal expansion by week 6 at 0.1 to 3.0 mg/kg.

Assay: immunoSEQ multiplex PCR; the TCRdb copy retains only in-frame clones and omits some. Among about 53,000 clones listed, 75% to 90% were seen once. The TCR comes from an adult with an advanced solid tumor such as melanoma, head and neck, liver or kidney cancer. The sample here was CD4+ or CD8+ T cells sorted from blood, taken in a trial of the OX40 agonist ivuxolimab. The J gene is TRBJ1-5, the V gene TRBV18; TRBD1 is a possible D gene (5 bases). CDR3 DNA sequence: TGTGCCAGCTCACCGGGGGGTCAAAATCAGCCCCAGCATTTT. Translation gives CASSPGGQNQPQHF.